This TCR beta chain was sequenced for a study of glioma-infiltrating T cells. Amplification of TCR alpha and beta CDR3 regions from RNA used iRepertoire nested multiplex PCR. Each CDR3 protein is one row after TCRdb ran MiXCR on the multiplex PCR reads. The sample records a few hundred thousand distinct CDR3 sequences, less than 50% being singletons. J gave up 7 bases and V 6 bases, and 12 bases lay outside the gene matches. The CDR3 is 14 amino acids. Germline lookup yields CDR1 DFQATT and CDR2 SNEGSKA (reference sequence). Sequencing used glioma tissue, nonneoplastic brain tissue, or PBMCs (not recorded which). The sequence came from a human donor with low-grade glioma or glioblastoma, undergoing nonglioma brain surgery, or in good health (not recorded which). The chain employs TRBV20-1 and TRBJ2-1; 7 bases match TRBD2. Written as DNA, the CDR3 is TGCAGTGCCCCAAGCGGGACCTCGAGAAATGAGCAGTTCTTC. Residues: CSAPSGTSRNEQFF.